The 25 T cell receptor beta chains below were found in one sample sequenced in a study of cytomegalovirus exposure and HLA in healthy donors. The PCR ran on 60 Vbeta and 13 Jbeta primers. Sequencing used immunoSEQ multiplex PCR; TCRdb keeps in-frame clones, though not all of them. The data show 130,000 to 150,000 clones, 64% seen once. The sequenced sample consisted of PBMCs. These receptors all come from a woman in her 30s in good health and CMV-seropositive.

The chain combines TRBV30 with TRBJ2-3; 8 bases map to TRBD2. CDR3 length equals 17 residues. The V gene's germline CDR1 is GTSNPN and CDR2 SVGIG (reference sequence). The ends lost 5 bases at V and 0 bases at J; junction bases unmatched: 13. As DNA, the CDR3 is TGTGCCTGGCTCGGACCGGGACTAGGGGCTAGCACAGATACGCAGTATTTT. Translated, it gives CAWLGPGLGASTDTQYF.

CDR3 in DNA: TGCGCCAGCAGCCGCGAGGGCACCGGGGAGCTGTTTTTT. Translating gives CASSREGTGELFF. The rearrangement links TRBV5-1 to TRBJ2-2, with D possibly being TRBD2 (5 bases). The V end was cut by 4 bases, the J end by 4 bases, with 8 bases between. CDR1 and CDR2 (germline): SGHRS, YFSETQ. CDR3 length equals 13 residues.

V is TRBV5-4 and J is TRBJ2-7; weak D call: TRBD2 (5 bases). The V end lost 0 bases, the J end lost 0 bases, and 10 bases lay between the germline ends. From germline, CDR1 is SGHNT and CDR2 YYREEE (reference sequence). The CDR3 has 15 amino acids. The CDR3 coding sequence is TGTGCCAGCAGCTTGGCCCTGGGGAGCTCCTACGAGCAGTACTTC. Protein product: CASSLALGSSYEQYF.

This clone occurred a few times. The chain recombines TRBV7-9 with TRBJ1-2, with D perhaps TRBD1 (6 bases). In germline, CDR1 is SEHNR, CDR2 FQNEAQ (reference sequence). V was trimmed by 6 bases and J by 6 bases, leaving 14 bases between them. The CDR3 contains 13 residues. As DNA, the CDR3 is TGTGCCAGCAGTTCGACAGGCCTCCATGGCTACACCTTC. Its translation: CASSSTGLHGYTF.

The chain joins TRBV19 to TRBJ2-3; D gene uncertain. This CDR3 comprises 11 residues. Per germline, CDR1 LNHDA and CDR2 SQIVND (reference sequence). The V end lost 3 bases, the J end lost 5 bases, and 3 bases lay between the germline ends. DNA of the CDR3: TGTGCCAGTAGTATCGGAGATACGCAGTATTTT. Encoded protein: CASSIGDTQYF. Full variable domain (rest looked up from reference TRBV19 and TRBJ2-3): DGGITQSPKYLFRKEGQNVTLSCEQNLNHDAMYWYRQDPGQGLRLIYYSQIVNDFQKGDIAEGYSVSREKKESFPLTVTSAQKNPTAFYLCASSIGDTQYFGPGTRLTVL.

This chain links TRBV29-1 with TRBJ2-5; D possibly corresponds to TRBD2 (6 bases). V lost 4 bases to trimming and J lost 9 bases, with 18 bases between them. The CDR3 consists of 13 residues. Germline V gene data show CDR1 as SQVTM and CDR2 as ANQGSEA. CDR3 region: CSVASVQKRAQYF. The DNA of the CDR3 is TGCAGCGTTGCTAGCGTCCAGAAAAGGGCCCAGTACTTC.

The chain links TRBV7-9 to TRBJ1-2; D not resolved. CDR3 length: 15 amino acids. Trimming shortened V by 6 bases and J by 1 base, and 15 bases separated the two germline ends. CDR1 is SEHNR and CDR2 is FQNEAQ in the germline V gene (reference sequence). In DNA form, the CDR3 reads TGTGCCAGCAGTTCCTTGGCCGTATTTAACTATGGCTACACCTTC. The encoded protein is CASSSLAVFNYGYTF.

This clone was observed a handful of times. In DNA form, the CDR3 reads TGCGCCAGCAGCTTGGGAGGGACTGAGAATTCACCCCTCCACTTT. Encoded protein: CASSLGGTENSPLHF. This chain links TRBV5-1 with TRBJ1-6; the D gene is possibly TRBD1 (5 bases). CDR3 length: 15 amino acids. CDR1 is SGHRS and CDR2 is YFSETQ in the germline V gene. Trimming cost V 0 bases and J 7 bases, with 11 bases left between them.

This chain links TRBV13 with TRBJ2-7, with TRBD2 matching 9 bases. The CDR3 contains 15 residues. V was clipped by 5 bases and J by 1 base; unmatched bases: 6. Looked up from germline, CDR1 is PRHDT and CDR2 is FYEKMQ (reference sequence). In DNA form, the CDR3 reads TGTGCCAGCAGCCTCCGCGGGGGGGTTTCCTACGAGCAGTACTTC. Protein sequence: CASSLRGGVSYEQYF.

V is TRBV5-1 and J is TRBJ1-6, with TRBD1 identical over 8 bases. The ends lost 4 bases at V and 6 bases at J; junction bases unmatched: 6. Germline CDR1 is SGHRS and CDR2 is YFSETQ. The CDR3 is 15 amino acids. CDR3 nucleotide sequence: TGCGCCAGCAGCCAGGAGGGACAGGCTAATTCACCCCTCCACTTT. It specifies CASSQEGQANSPLHF.

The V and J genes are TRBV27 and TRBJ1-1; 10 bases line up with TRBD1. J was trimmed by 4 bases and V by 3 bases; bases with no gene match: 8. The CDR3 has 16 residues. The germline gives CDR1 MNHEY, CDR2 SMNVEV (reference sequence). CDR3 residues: CASSFTGTGAGTEAFF. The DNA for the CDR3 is TGTGCCAGCAGTTTCACCGGGACAGGGGCTGGCACTGAAGCTTTCTTT.

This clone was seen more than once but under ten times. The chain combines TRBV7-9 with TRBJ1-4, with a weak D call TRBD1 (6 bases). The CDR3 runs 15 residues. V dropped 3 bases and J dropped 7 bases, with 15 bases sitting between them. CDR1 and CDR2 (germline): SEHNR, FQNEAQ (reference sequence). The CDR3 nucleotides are TGTGCCAGCAGCTTGGTGCAGGGGAATACTGAAAAACTGTTTTTT. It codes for CASSLVQGNTEKLFF.

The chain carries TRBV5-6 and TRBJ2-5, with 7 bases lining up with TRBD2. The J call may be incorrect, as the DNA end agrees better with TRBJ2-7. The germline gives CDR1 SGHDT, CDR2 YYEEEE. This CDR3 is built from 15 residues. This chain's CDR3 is CASSLFGGGSYEQYF. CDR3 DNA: TGTGCCAGCAGCTTATTTGGCGGGGGATCCTACGAGCAGTACTTC.

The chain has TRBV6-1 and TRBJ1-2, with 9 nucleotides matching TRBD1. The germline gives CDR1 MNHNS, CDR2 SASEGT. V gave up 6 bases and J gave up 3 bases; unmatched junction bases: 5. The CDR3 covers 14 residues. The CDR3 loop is CASSAGQGYYGYTF. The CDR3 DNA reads TGTGCCAGCAGCGCGGGACAGGGCTACTATGGCTACACCTTC.

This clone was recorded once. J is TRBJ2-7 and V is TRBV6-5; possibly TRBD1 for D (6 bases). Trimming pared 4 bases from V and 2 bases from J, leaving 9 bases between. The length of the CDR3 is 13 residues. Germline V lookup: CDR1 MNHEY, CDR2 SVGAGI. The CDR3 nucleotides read TGTGCCAGCAGTTCCGGACAGACCTACGAGCAGTACTTC. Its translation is CASSSGQTYEQYF.

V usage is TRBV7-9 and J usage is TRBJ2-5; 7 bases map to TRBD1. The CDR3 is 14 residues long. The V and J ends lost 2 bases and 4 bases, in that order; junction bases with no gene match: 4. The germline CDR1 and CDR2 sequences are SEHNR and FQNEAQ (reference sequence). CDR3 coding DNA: TGTGCCAGCAGCTTAACAGGGGAGTCAGAGACCCAGTACTTC. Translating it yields CASSLTGESETQYF.

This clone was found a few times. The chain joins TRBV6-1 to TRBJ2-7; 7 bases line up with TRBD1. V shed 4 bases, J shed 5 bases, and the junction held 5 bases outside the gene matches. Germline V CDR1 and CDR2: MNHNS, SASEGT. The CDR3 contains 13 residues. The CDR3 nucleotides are TGTGCCAGCAGTGCAAGGCAGGGGGACGAGCAGTACTTC. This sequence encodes CASSARQGDEQYF.

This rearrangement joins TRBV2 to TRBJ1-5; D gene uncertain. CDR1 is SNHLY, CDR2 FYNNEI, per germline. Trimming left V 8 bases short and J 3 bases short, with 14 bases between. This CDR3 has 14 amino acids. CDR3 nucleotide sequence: TGTGCCAGCGGTCTTGTGCGGGACAATCAGCCCCAGCATTTT. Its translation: CASGLVRDNQPQHF. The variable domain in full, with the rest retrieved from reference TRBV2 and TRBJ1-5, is EPEVTQTPSHQVTQMGQEVILRCVPISNHLYFYWYRQILGQKVEFLVSFYNNEISEKSEIFDDQFSVERPDGSNFTLKIRSTKLEDSAMYFCASGLVRDNQPQHFGDGTRLSIL.

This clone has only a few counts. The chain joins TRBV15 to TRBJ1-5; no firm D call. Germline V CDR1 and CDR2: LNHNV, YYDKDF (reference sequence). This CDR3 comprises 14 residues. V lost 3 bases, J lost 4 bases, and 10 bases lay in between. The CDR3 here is CATSSGPVNQPQHF. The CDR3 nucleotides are TGTGCCACCAGCAGTGGGCCAGTTAATCAGCCCCAGCATTTT.

CDR3 sequence reads: CASSSGGLATNEKLFF. The CDR3 nucleotides read TGTGCCAGCAGTTCAGGGGGACTCGCAACTAATGAAAAACTGTTTTTT. This rearrangement joins TRBV11-3 to TRBJ1-4; 7 nucleotides line up with TRBD1. V lost 6 bases, J lost 0 bases, and 7 bases stayed unmatched. This CDR3 is built from 16 residues. In germline, CDR1 is SGHNT, CDR2 YENEEA.

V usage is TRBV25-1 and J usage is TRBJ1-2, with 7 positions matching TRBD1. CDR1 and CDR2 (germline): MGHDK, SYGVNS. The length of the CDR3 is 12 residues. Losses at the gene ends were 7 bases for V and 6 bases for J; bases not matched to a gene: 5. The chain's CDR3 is CASTSGTDGYTF. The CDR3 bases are TGTGCCAGCACCTCCGGGACAGATGGCTACACCTTC.

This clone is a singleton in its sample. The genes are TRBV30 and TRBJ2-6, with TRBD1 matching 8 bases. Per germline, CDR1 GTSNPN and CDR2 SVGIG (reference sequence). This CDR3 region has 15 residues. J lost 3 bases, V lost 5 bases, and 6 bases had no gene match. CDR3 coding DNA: TGTGCCTGGCACAGGGGGATAGGTGGGGCCAACGTCCTGACTTTC. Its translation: CAWHRGIGGANVLTF. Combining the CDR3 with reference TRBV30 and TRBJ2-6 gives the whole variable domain SQTIHQWPATLVQPVGSPLSLECTVEGTSNPNLYWYRQAAGRGLQLLFYSVGIGQISSEVPQNLSASRPQDRQFILSSKKLLLSDSGFYLCAWHRGIGGANVLTFGAGSRLTVL.

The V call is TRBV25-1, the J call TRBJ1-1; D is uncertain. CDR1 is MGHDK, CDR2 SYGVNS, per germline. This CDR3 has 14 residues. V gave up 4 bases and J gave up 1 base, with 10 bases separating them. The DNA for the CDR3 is TGTGCCAGCAGTGCCTACTTCGGGAACACTGAAGCTTTCTTT. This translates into CASSAYFGNTEAFF.

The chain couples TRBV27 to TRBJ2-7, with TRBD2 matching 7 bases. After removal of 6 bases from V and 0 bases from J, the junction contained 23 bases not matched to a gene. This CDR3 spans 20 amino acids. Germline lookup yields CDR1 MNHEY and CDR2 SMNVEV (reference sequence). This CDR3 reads CASRPRSILTGEGPSYEQYF. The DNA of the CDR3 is TGTGCCAGCAGGCCCCGAAGTATCTTGACCGGGGAGGGCCCCTCCTACGAGCAGTACTTC.

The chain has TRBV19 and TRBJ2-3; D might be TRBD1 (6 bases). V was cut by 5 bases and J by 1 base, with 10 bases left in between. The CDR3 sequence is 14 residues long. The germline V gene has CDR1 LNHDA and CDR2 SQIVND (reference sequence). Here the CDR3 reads CASSAPGGTDTQYF. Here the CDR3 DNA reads TGTGCCAGTAGTGCGCCAGGGGGCACAGATACGCAGTATTTT.